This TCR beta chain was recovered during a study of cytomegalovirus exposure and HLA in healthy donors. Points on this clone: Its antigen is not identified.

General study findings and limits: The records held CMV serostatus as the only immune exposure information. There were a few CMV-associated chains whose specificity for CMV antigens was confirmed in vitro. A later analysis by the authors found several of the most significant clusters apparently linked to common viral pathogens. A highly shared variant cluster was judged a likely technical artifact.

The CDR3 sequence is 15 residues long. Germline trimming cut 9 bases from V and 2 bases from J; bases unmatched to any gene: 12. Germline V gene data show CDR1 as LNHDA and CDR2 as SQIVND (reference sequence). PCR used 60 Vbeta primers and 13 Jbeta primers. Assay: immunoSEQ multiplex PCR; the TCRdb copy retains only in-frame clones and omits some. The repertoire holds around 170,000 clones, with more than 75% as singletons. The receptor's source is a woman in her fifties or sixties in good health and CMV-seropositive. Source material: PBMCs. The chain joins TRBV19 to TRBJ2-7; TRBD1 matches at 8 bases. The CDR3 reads CASQNGQGGTYEQYF. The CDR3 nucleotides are TGTGCCAGCCAGAACGGACAGGGTGGGACCTACGAGCAGTACTTC.